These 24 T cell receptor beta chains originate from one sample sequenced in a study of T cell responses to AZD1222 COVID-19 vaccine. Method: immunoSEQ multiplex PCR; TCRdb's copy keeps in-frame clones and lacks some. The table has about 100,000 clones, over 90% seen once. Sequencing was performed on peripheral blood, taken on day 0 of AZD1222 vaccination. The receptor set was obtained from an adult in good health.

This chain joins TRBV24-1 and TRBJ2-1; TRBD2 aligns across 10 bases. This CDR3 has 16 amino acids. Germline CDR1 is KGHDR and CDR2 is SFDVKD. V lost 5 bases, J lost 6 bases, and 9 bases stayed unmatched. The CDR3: CATSASGRATPNEQFF. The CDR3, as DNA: TGTGCCACCAGTGCGAGCGGGAGGGCCACCCCCAATGAGCAGTTCTTC.

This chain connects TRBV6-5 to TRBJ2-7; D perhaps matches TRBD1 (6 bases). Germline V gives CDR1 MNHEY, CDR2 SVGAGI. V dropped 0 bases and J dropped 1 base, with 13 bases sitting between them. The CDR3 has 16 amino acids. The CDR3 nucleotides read TGTGCCAGCAGTTACTCGAAGGGGGTTAAGTCCTACGAGCAGTACTTC. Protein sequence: CASSYSKGVKSYEQYF.

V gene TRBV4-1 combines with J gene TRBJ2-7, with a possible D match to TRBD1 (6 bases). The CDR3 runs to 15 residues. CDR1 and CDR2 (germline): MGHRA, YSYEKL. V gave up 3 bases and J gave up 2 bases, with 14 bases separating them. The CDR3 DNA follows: TGCGCCAGCAGCCATATGGACAGTAAGGCCTACGAGCAGTACTTC. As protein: CASSHMDSKAYEQYF.

The CDR3 spells CASSELSEGGYGYTF. CDR3 coding DNA: TGTGCCAGCAGTGAATTGTCAGAAGGGGGCTATGGCTACACCTTC. J is TRBJ1-2 and V is TRBV6-1, with a tentative D call TRBD1 (6 bases). Germline CDR1 and CDR2: MNHNS and SASEGT. Trimming cost V 2 bases and J 4 bases, with 14 bases left between them. The CDR3 covers 15 residues.

The CDR3 protein is CSAGWGGEQFF. The CDR3 nucleotides are TGCAGTGCTGGCTGGGGCGGTGAGCAGTTCTTC. The gene calls are TRBV20-1 and TRBJ2-1, with D perhaps TRBD1 (5 bases). Trimming cost V 5 bases and J 9 bases, with 11 bases left between them. Germline V CDR1 and CDR2: DFQATT, SNEGSKA (reference sequence). The CDR3 totals 11 residues.

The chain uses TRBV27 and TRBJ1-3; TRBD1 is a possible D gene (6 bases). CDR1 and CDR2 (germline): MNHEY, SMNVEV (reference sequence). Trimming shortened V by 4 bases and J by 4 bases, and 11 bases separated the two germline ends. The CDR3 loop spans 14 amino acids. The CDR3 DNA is TGTGCCAGCAGTTCAACAGGGTTGGGAAACACCATATATTTT. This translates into CASSSTGLGNTIYF.

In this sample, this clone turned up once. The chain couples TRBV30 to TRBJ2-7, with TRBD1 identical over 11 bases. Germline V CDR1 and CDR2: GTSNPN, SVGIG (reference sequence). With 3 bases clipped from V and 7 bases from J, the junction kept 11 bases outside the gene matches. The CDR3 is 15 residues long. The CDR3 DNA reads TGTGCCTGGAGCCCATTCCCGGGACAGGGGGGAGAGCAGTACTTC. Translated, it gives CAWSPFPGQGGEQYF.

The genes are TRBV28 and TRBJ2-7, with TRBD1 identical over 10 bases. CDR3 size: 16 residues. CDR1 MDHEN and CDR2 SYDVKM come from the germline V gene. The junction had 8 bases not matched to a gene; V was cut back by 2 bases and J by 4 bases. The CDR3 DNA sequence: TGTGCCAGCAGTTTAACCGGGACAGGGGCAGCGTACGAGCAGTACTTC. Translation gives CASSLTGTGAAYEQYF.

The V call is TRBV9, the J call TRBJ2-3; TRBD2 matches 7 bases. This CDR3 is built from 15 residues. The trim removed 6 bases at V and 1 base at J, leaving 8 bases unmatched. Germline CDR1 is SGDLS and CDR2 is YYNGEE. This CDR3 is CASNPGGERTDTQYF. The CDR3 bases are TGTGCCAGCAACCCTGGGGGGGAGCGCACAGATACGCAGTATTTT.

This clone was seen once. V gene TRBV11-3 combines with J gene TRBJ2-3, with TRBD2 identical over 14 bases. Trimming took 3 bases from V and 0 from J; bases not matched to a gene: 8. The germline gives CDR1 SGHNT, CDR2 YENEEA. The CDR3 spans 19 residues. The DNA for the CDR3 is TGTGCCAGCAGCTTGGGACTAGCGGGAGTAGTGTCTAGCACAGATACGCAGTATTTT. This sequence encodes CASSLGLAGVVSSTDTQYF.

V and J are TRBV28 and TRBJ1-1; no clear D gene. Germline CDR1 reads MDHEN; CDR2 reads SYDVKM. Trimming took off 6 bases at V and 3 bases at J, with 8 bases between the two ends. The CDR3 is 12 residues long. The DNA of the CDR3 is TGTGCCAGCAGCGGCAGATACACTGAAGCTTTCTTT. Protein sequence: CASSGRYTEAFF.

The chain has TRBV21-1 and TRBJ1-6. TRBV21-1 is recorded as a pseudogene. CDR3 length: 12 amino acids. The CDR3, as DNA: TGTGCCAGCAGCAAAGCATTACCACCCCTCCACTTT. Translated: CASSKALPPLHF.

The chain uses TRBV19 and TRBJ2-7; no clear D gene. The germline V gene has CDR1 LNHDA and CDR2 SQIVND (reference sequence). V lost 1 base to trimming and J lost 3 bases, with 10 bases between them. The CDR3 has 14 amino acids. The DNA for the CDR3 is TGTGCCAGTAGTATAGGGGGTTTCGGCTACGAGCAGTACTTC. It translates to CASSIGGFGYEQYF.

The CDR3 DNA reads as TGCGCCAGTGTAGGACAGTACCAAGAGACCCAGTACTTC. It specifies CASVGQYQETQYF. The chain links TRBV5-1 to TRBJ2-5; perhaps TRBD1 as D (6 bases). The CDR3 extends over 13 amino acids. Germline V gene data show CDR1 as SGHRS and CDR2 as YFSETQ. V was clipped by 8 bases and J by 0 bases, with 11 bases between them.

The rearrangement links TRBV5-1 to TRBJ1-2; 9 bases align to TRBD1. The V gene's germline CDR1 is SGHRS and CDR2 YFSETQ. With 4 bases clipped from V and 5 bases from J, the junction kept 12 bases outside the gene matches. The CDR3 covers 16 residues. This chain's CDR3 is CASSGGTGMSRYGYTF. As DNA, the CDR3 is TGCGCCAGCAGCGGCGGGACAGGGATGAGTAGGTATGGCTACACCTTC.

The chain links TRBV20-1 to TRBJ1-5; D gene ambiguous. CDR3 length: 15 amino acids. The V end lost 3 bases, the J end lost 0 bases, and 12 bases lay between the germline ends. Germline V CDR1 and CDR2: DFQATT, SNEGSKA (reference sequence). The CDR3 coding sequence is TGCAGTGCTAGTACGGGAGGCCCTAGCAATCAGCCCCAGCATTTT. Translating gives CSASTGGPSNQPQHF.

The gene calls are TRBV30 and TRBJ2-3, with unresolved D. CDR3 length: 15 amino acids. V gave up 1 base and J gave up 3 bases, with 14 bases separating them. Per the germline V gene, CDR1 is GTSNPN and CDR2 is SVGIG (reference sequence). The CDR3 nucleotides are TGTGCCTGGAGTGACCCCCTTAGGTTTACAGATACGCAGTATTTT. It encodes CAWSDPLRFTDTQYF.

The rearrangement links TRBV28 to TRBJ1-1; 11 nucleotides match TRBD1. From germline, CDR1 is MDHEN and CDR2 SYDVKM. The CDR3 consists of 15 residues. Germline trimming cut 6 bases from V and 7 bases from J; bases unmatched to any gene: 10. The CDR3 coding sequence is TGTGCCAGCAGCCCCGGGACAGGGGGAACAGGTGAAGCTTTCTTT. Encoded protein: CASSPGTGGTGEAFF.

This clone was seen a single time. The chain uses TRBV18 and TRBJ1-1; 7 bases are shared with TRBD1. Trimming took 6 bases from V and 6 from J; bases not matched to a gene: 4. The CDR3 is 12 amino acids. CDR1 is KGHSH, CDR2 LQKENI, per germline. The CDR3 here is CASSRQGAEAFF. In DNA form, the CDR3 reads TGTGCCAGCTCGCGACAGGGAGCTGAAGCTTTCTTT. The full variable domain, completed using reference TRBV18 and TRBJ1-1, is NAGVMQNPRHLVRRRGQEARLRCSPMKGHSHVYWYRQLPEEGLKFMVYLQKENIIDESGMPKERFSAEFPKEGPSILRIQQVVRGDSAAYFCASSRQGAEAFFGQGTRLTVV.

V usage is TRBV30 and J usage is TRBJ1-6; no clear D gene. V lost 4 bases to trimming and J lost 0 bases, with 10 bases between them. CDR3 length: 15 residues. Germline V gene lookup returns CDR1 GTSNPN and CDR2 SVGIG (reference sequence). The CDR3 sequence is CAWTRVGSYNSPLHF. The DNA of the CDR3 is TGTGCCTGGACCCGTGTGGGCTCCTATAATTCACCCCTCCACTTT.

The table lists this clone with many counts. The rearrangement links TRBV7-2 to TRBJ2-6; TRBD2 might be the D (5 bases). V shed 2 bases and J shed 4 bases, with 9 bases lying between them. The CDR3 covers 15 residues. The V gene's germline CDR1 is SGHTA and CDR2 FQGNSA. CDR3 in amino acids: CASSLREGGANVLTF. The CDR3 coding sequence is TGTGCCAGCAGCTTACGGGAAGGCGGGGCCAACGTCCTGACTTTC.

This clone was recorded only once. DNA for the CDR3: TGTGCCAGCAGTGAACAGTCGGTGAACACTGAAGCTTTCTTT. Residues: CASSEQSVNTEAFF. The chain couples TRBV6-1 to TRBJ1-1, with D unresolved. Germline V gene lookup returns CDR1 MNHNS and CDR2 SASEGT. CDR3 length: 14 amino acids. V was shortened by 2 bases and J by 0 bases, with 7 bases between the two germline ends.

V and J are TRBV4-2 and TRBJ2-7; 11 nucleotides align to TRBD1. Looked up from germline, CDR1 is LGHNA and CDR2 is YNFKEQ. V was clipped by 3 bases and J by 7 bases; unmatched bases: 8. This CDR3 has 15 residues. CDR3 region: CASSHWTGGIGEQYF. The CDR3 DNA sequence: TGTGCCAGCAGCCATTGGACAGGGGGCATTGGGGAGCAGTACTTC.

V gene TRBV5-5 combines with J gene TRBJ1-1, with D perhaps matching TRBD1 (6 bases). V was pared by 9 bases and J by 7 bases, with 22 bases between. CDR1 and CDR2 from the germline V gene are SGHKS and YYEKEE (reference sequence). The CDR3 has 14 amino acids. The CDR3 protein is CATLDNRGTDEAFF. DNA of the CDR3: TGTGCCACCCTCGATAATAGGGGGACGGATGAAGCTTTCTTT.